Below, 29 T cell receptor beta chains from the same sample are listed, as sequenced in a study of blood T cell repertoires in COVID-19. Profiled with immunoSEQ multiplex PCR; TCRdb holds only in-frame clones, not every one. The sample holds approximately 93,000 clones; 74% are singletons and the top ten take approximately 4.1%. Specimen: peripheral blood. These receptors originate from a man in his sixties or seventies with COVID-19, enrolled during active disease.

The chain is built from TRBV28 and TRBJ2-5; a weak D match, TRBD2 (6 bases). Germline V gene lookup returns CDR1 MDHEN and CDR2 SYDVKM. Trimming pared 5 bases from V and 10 bases from J, leaving 20 bases between. The CDR3 has 14 amino acids. The CDR3: CASSIPGPTGDQYF. The CDR3 nucleotides read TGTGCCAGCAGTATTCCGGGCCCCACGGGGGACCAGTACTTC. The entire variable domain, with the rest obtained from reference TRBV28 and TRBJ2-5, is as follows: DVKVTQSSRYLVKRTGEKVFLECVQDMDHENMFWYRQDPGLGLRLIYFSYDVKMKEKGDIPEGYSVSREKKERFSLILESASTNQTSMYLCASSIPGPTGDQYFGPGTRLLVL.

J is TRBJ2-5 and V is TRBV2; perhaps TRBD1 as D (6 bases). The V end lost 5 bases, the J end lost 4 bases, and 14 bases lay between the germline ends. The CDR3 sequence is 14 residues long. Germline values: CDR1 SNHLY, CDR2 FYNNEI. The CDR3 loop reads CASSQTARGETQYF. The CDR3 bases are TGTGCCAGCAGTCAAACTGCCAGGGGAGAGACCCAGTACTTC.

The CDR3 DNA follows: TGTGCCACCGCCTCACAGGGGATTACCGGGGAGCTGTTTTTT. It is translated as CATASQGITGELFF. This sequence joins TRBV24-1 and TRBJ2-2; 7 bases map to TRBD1. The germline CDR1 and CDR2 sequences are KGHDR and SFDVKD. The junction had 8 bases not matched to a gene; V was cut back by 9 bases and J by 5 bases. The CDR3 loop spans 14 amino acids.

The chain is built from TRBV3-1 (or the pseudogene TRBV3-2) and TRBJ2-7; 7 nucleotides align to TRBD2. The V gene end was trimmed by 0 bases and the J gene end by 3 bases; junction bases not matched to a gene: 14. The CDR3 extends over 18 amino acids. The germline CDR1 and CDR2 sequences are LGHDT and YNNKEL (reference sequence). The CDR3 DNA reads TGTGCCAGCAGCCAAGAAAGGGTGAGAGCACAGCGGGACTACGAGCAGTACTTC. Translating gives CASSQERVRAQRDYEQYF.

The table lists this clone with a count of one. V usage is TRBV2 and J usage is TRBJ2-1, with 13 nucleotides matching TRBD2. Unmatched junction bases numbered 10, after V lost 5 bases and J lost 3 bases. From germline, CDR1 is SNHLY and CDR2 FYNNEI. The CDR3 has 18 amino acids. The CDR3 region is CASSSGLAGVGYYNEQFF. The CDR3 bases are TGTGCCAGCAGTTCAGGACTAGCGGGAGTCGGATACTACAATGAGCAGTTCTTC.

The CDR3 protein is CASLGPGTGGEESYNSPLHF. CDR3 sequence (DNA): TGTGCCAGTTTGGGGCCCGGGACAGGGGGCGAAGAGTCCTATAATTCACCCCTCCACTTT. The genes are TRBV28 and TRBJ1-6, with TRBD1 matching over 12 bases. After removal of 9 bases from V and 1 base from J, the junction contained 16 bases not matched to a gene. This CDR3 comprises 20 residues. Germline V gene data show CDR1 as MDHEN and CDR2 as SYDVKM.

The chain recombines TRBV28 with TRBJ1-1; 10 bases align to TRBD1. J gave up 5 bases and V 6 bases, and 6 bases lay outside the gene matches. The CDR3 contains 14 residues. CDR1 MDHEN and CDR2 SYDVKM come from the germline V gene. The CDR3 DNA sequence: TGTGCCAGCAGAACTGGACAGGGGGAAACTGAAGCTTTCTTT. It yields the protein CASRTGQGETEAFF.

The V call is TRBV5-1, the J call TRBJ2-3, with TRBD2 matching over 12 bases. This CDR3 is 15 amino acids long. Trimming took 7 bases from V and 4 from J; bases not matched to a gene: 7. CDR1 SGHRS and CDR2 YFSETQ come from the germline V gene. CDR3 sequence (DNA): TGCGCCAGCCATCCGAGGACTAGCGGGGCAGATACGCAGTATTTT. This sequence encodes CASHPRTSGADTQYF.

The chain is built from TRBV6-2 or TRBV6-3 and TRBJ2-3; D perhaps matches TRBD2 (6 bases). Trimming removed 5 bases at V and 3 bases at J, with 15 bases between. CDR1 MNHEY and CDR2 SVGEGT come from the germline V gene. There are 15 residues in the CDR3. The CDR3 protein is CASSGWRAQTDTQYF. The CDR3 bases are TGTGCCAGCAGTGGTTGGAGGGCGCAAACAGATACGCAGTATTTT.

This clone was seen more than once but under ten times. The chain has TRBV3-1 (or the pseudogene TRBV3-2) and TRBJ1-2; TRBD1 might be the D (6 bases). CDR1 and CDR2 from the germline V gene are LGHDT and YNNKEL (reference sequence). Trimming stripped 2 bases from V and 9 bases from J, with 13 bases between. The CDR3 spans 13 residues. For the CDR3, the DNA is TGTGCCAGCAGCCAATCATACGGACAGAGCTACACCTTC. Amino acid sequence: CASSQSYGQSYTF.

The table lists this clone with a few counts. The chain recombines TRBV5-1 with TRBJ1-1; 10 nucleotides agree with TRBD1. The CDR3 length is 15 residues. Germline V CDR1 and CDR2: SGHRS, YFSETQ. Unmatched junction bases numbered 9, after V lost 4 bases and J lost 6 bases. CDR3 in DNA: TGCGCCAGCAGCATGACCGGGACAGGGGAAGCTGAAGCTTTCTTT. Translating gives CASSMTGTGEAEAFF. The whole variable domain, remainder taken from reference TRBV5-1 and TRBJ1-1, is KAGVTQTPRYLIKTRGQQVTLSCSPISGHRSVSWYQQTPGQGLQFLFEYFSETQRNKGNFPGRFSGRQFSNSRSEMNVSTLELGDSALYLCASSMTGTGEAEAFFGQGTRLTVV.

The chain carries TRBV6-5 and TRBJ2-1; 7 bases map to TRBD1. From germline, CDR1 is MNHEY and CDR2 SVGAGI. After removal of 5 bases from V and 14 bases from J, the junction contained 12 bases not matched to a gene. The CDR3 contains 13 residues. The CDR3 here is CASSLTQGRGEFF. CDR3 nucleotide sequence: TGTGCCAGCAGTCTTACACAGGGGCGAGGGGAGTTCTTC.

V gene TRBV5-4 combines with J gene TRBJ1-1; the match to TRBD1 covers 10 bases. There are 14 residues in the CDR3. Germline V gene lookup returns CDR1 SGHNT and CDR2 YYREEE (reference sequence). The junction had 6 bases not matched to a gene; V was cut back by 5 bases and J by 5 bases. The CDR3 loop reads CASRDDRGLTEAFF. CDR3 DNA sequence: TGTGCCAGCAGGGATGACAGGGGGCTAACTGAAGCTTTCTTT.

Here the CDR3 reads CAWSRGFDQPQHF. The CDR3, as DNA: TGTGCCTGGAGCAGGGGATTTGATCAGCCCCAGCATTTT. The chain couples TRBV30 to TRBJ1-5; tentatively, D is TRBD1 (6 bases). Germline CDR1 is GTSNPN and CDR2 is SVGIG (reference sequence). Trimming stripped 3 bases from V and 5 bases from J, with 11 bases between. The CDR3 runs to 13 residues.

The genes are TRBV5-1 and TRBJ2-1; 8 bases fit TRBD2. Germline V CDR1 and CDR2: SGHRS, YFSETQ. V lost 6 bases and J lost 5; bases outside the gene matches: 4. The CDR3 has 13 amino acids. The CDR3 DNA reads as TGCGCCAGCAAAGCGGGGGACAACAATGAGCAGTTCTTC. Protein sequence: CASKAGDNNEQFF.

The chain recombines TRBV11-2 with TRBJ2-7; perhaps TRBD2 as D (5 bases). CDR1 and CDR2 from the germline V gene are SGHAT and FQNNGV. The CDR3 is 14 amino acids. Trimming removed 2 bases from V and 3 bases from J, with 11 bases in between. The CDR3 loop is CASSLITSVYEQYF. The CDR3 DNA follows: TGTGCCAGCAGCTTAATCACTAGTGTCTACGAGCAGTACTTC.

The V gene is TRBV6-5, the J gene TRBJ2-1, with 8 bases identical to TRBD2. The CDR3 runs 15 residues. Trimming removed 8 bases from V and 7 bases from J; junction bases left unmatched: 13. The germline V gene has CDR1 MNHEY and CDR2 SVGAGI. In DNA form, the CDR3 reads TGTGCCAGCCATCCAAGACTAGCGTTGGGGAATGAGCAGTTCTTC. Translated: CASHPRLALGNEQFF.

The V gene is TRBV21-1, the J gene TRBJ1-3; TRBD1 reflects the table's D call only, with no check against the DNA. TRBV21-1 is recorded as a pseudogene. CDR3 length: 15 amino acids. The DNA for the CDR3 is TGTGCCAGCAGCAATTCAGGGGGCCCGAGGGACACCATATATTTT. This translates into CASSNSGGPRDTIYF.

The chain recombines TRBV11-1 with TRBJ2-7; 7 nucleotides line up with TRBD2. CDR3 size: 15 residues. Germline-derived CDR1 and CDR2 are SGHAT and FQDESV (reference sequence). After removal of 2 bases from V and 7 bases from J, the junction contained 11 bases not matched to a gene. The CDR3, as DNA: TGTGCCAGCAGCTTAACGGGCACGGGAGGATGGGAGCAGTACTTC. Translated: CASSLTGTGGWEQYF.

The chain combines TRBV2 with TRBJ2-1, with 8 bases matching TRBD1. This CDR3 region has 14 residues. The junction had 9 bases not matched to a gene; V was cut back by 6 bases and J by 8 bases. Germline values: CDR1 SNHLY, CDR2 FYNNEI. In DNA form, the CDR3 reads TGTGCCAGCAGCCCTCCCGGGACAGGTGATGAGCAGTTCTTC. Its protein product is CASSPPGTGDEQFF.

V and J are TRBV10-1 and TRBJ1-4, with D possibly matching TRBD1 (6 bases). Trimming took off 7 bases at V and 0 bases at J, with 15 bases between the two ends. This CDR3 region has 16 residues. Germline V gene sequence: CDR1 WNHNN, CDR2 SYGVQD (reference sequence). The CDR3 bases are TGCGCCAGCAATACACAGGGATGGGCAACTAATGAAAAACTGTTTTTT. Translation: CASNTQGWATNEKLFF.

This clone was recorded a few times. This chain uses TRBV2 with TRBJ2-5; TRBD2 matches at 10 bases. CDR1 is SNHLY, CDR2 FYNNEI, per germline. The CDR3 has 16 residues. With 8 bases clipped from V and 5 bases from J, the junction kept 14 bases outside the gene matches. This chain's CDR3 is CASHQREGGRGETQYF. CDR3 sequence (DNA): TGTGCCAGCCACCAGCGGGAGGGTGGAAGGGGGGAGACCCAGTACTTC.

This clone appeared a few times. The genes are TRBV12-5 and TRBJ2-2; 10 bases line up with TRBD2. Germline V lookup: CDR1 LGHNT, CDR2 FRNRAP. The V and J ends lost 5 bases and 3 bases, in that order; junction bases with no gene match: 6. This CDR3 spans 16 amino acids. The CDR3 coding sequence is TGTGCTAGTGGTCCCGCTAGCGGGAGAGACACCGGGGAGCTGTTTTTT. It yields the protein CASGPASGRDTGELFF. Using reference TRBV12-5 and TRBJ2-2 for the parts outside the CDR3, the full variable domain is DARVTQTPRHKVTEMGQEVTMRCQPILGHNTVFWYRQTMMQGLELLAYFRNRAPLDDSGMPKDRFSAEMPDATLATLKIQPSEPRDSAVYFCASGPASGRDTGELFFGEGSRLTVL.

For the CDR3, the DNA is TGTGCCACCAGTGCCCCGGGTACGACAGATACGCAGTATTTT. Protein: CATSAPGTTDTQYF. The V call is TRBV24-1, the J call TRBJ2-3; D not resolved. CDR3 length: 14 amino acids. Per the germline V gene, CDR1 is KGHDR and CDR2 is SFDVKD. V lost 5 bases and J 3 bases, leaving 11 bases between the germline ends.

The CDR3: CSVDPSTDTQYF. The CDR3 bases are TGCAGCGTTGACCCTAGCACAGATACGCAGTATTTT. The chain is built from TRBV29-1 and TRBJ2-3; D remains ambiguous. V was cut by 3 bases and J by 0 bases, with 4 bases left in between. The germline CDR1 and CDR2 sequences are SQVTM and ANQGSEA. The CDR3 spans 12 residues.

The rearrangement links TRBV28 to TRBJ2-1; D might be TRBD1 (6 bases). This CDR3 has 13 residues. V was pared by 6 bases and J by 5 bases, with 11 bases between. The V gene's germline CDR1 is MDHEN and CDR2 SYDVKM. CDR3 DNA: TGTGCCAGCAGAGGACAGCCAGACAATGAGCAGTTCTTC. This encodes CASRGQPDNEQFF. Full variable domain (outside the CDR3, taken from reference TRBV28 and TRBJ2-1): DVKVTQSSRYLVKRTGEKVFLECVQDMDHENMFWYRQDPGLGLRLIYFSYDVKMKEKGDIPEGYSVSREKKERFSLILESASTNQTSMYLCASRGQPDNEQFFGPGTRLTVL.

The rearrangement joins TRBV5-4 to TRBJ2-6; D gene unclear. Germline V lookup: CDR1 SGHNT, CDR2 YYREEE (reference sequence). The CDR3 has 12 amino acids. The V end lost 6 bases, the J end lost 4 bases, and 5 bases lay between the germline ends. CDR3 amino acids: CASNAGANVLTF. The CDR3 DNA follows: TGTGCCAGCAATGCGGGGGCCAACGTCCTGACTTTC.

Remarks on this clone: The junction departs from the called germline gene at one end, perhaps through a read error. The gene calls are TRBV6-5 and TRBJ2-1; D not certain. CDR1 is MNHEY, CDR2 SVGAGI, per germline. The CDR3 sequence is 13 residues long. In nucleotides, the CDR3 is TGTGCCAGCAGTAACTCCTTCCGCAATGAGCAGTTCTTC. Its translation is CASSNSFRNEQFF.

The chain uses TRBV11-1 and TRBJ1-1, with TRBD1 identical over 9 bases. With 4 bases clipped from V and 8 bases from J, the junction kept 8 bases outside the gene matches. Germline CDR1 is SGHAT and CDR2 is FQDESV (reference sequence). This CDR3 has 14 residues. CDR3 in amino acids: CASSSKGQGLEAFF. CDR3 in DNA: TGTGCCAGCAGCTCCAAGGGACAGGGCCTAGAAGCTTTCTTT.